The next 7 T cell receptor beta chains were all read from a single sample in a study of T cell responses to AZD1222 COVID-19 vaccine. TCRdb's table, derived via immunoSEQ multiplex PCR, lists solely in-frame clones and lacks some. The table records fewer than 130,000 clones, around 90% of them present only once. The sample in question was peripheral blood, obtained 28 days after the second AZD1222 dose. Receptors originate from an adult who received the AZD1222 COVID-19 vaccine.

The chain couples TRBV7-8 to TRBJ1-6; D is perhaps TRBD1 (5 bases). The germline V gene encodes CDR1 SGHVS and CDR2 FQNEAQ. Trimming removed 2 bases from V and 10 bases from J, with 21 bases in between. The CDR3 has 17 residues. Here the CDR3 reads CASSLLSTGTNNSPLHF. CDR3 nucleotides: TGTGCCAGCAGCTTACTATCAACAGGCACCAACAACTCACCCCTCCACTTT.

V and J are TRBV5-1 and TRBJ1-1; possibly TRBD1 for D (5 bases). CDR3 size: 15 residues. Germline V CDR1 and CDR2: SGHRS, YFSETQ. V was pared by 0 bases and J by 8 bases, with 17 bases between. As DNA, the CDR3 is TGCGCCAGCAGCTTGGGGGGCAGTCCCTCCCGGGAAGCTTTCTTT. Protein product: CASSLGGSPSREAFF.

This sequence joins TRBV9 and TRBJ2-7; D may be TRBD2 (6 bases). This CDR3 has 15 amino acids. Germline V gene sequence: CDR1 SGDLS, CDR2 YYNGEE. The V and J ends lost 4 bases and 2 bases respectively, with 16 bases between them. CDR3: CASSPSYGSAYEQYF. In DNA form, the CDR3 reads TGTGCCAGCAGCCCCTCCTACGGGAGCGCCTACGAGCAGTACTTC.

The V gene is TRBV10-1, the J gene TRBJ2-1; the match to TRBD2 covers 7 bases. The junction had 12 bases not matched to a gene; V was cut back by 6 bases and J by 7 bases. The CDR3 runs to 15 residues. The germline CDR1 and CDR2 sequences are WNHNN and SYGVQD (reference sequence). The CDR3 protein is CASSGAGGGGNEQFF. CDR3 nucleotides: TGCGCCAGCAGCGGAGCGGGTGGGGGGGGAAATGAGCAGTTCTTC.

Remarks on this clone: The junction and the germline gene differ at one end; a read error may be behind it. The chain recombines TRBV19 with TRBJ1-3, with D unresolved. From germline, CDR1 is LNHDA and CDR2 SQIVND (reference sequence). The CDR3 is 15 amino acids. The CDR3 DNA is TGTGCCAGTAGTATCGATGGGTATGGTCCCCCCAATATGGATTTT. Its protein product is CASSIDGYGPPNMDF.

As DNA, the CDR3 is TGTGCCAGCGGGTCCGGTGTAAATGAAAAACTGTTTTTT. Residues: CASGSGVNEKLFF. The J gene is TRBJ1-4, the V gene TRBV25-1; the D is unclear. V shed 8 bases and J shed 5 bases, with 12 bases lying between them. The CDR3 runs to 13 residues. Germline-derived CDR1 and CDR2 are MGHDK and SYGVNS. Full variable domain (rest looked up from reference TRBV25-1 and TRBJ1-4): EADIYQTPRYLVIGTGKKITLECSQTMGHDKMYWYQQDPGMELHLIHYSYGVNSTEKGDLSSESTVSRIRTEHFPLTLESARPSHTSQYLCASGSGVNEKLFFGSGTQLSVL.

The chain links TRBV7-6 to TRBJ1-6; no clear D gene. V lost 5 bases, J lost 7 bases, and 15 bases lay in between. The CDR3 spans 15 residues. Germline CDR1 SGHVS, CDR2 FNYEAQ. The CDR3 sequence is CASSPRQARNSPLHF. CDR3 nucleotides: TGTGCCAGCAGCCCAAGGCAGGCCAGAAATTCACCCCTCCACTTT.